This TCR beta chain comes out of a study of T cell responses to AZD1222 COVID-19 vaccine. Study-wide context: Recipients boosted at about 4 weeks or about 12 weeks are pooled. General study points: The number of AZD1222 recipients seropositive at baseline was only five to seven. The donors showed a predominance of white British ancestry and of females, with possible underestimation of clonal diversity.

Details on this clone: No antigen is known for it.

The protocol was immunoSEQ multiplex PCR, while the TCRdb copy is restricted to in-frame clones and leaves out a portion. The data hold 130,000 or so clones, with over 90% observed a single time. The TCR originated in an adult in good health. The material was peripheral blood, obtained on day 0 of AZD1222 vaccination.

CDR3 DNA: TGTGCCAGCAGACGGGAGTGGAACACTGAAGCTTTCTTT. Translating gives CASRREWNTEAFF. The chain joins TRBV6-4 to TRBJ1-1; D is unresolved. Germline CDR1 reads MRHNA; CDR2 reads SNTAGT. V shed 6 bases and J shed 1 base, with 9 bases lying between them. This CDR3 contains 13 residues.